One sample yielded the 31 T cell receptor beta chains listed below, sequenced in a study of blood T cell repertoires in COVID-19. Assay used: immunoSEQ multiplex PCR; TCRdb lists only in-frame clones, some missing. The table lists roughly 150,000 clones, 65% to 85% of them singletons. Sequencing used peripheral blood. These receptors came from a man between 65 and 85 years old with active or convalescent COVID-19.

The rearrangement uses TRBV2 and TRBJ2-7; 12 positions agree with TRBD1. Germline-derived CDR1 and CDR2 are SNHLY and FYNNEI. The CDR3 is made up of 15 amino acids. V shed 7 bases, J shed 4 bases, and the junction held 8 bases outside the gene matches. The DNA for the CDR3 is TGTGCCAGCAATGACCGGGACAGGGGGCAGTACGAGCAGTACTTC. Protein sequence: CASNDRDRGQYEQYF.

The chain is built from TRBV18 and TRBJ1-2; a weak D match, TRBD1 (5 bases). V dropped 1 base and J dropped 11 bases, with 14 bases sitting between them. Germline CDR1 is KGHSH and CDR2 is LQKENI. The CDR3 extends over 13 amino acids. The CDR3 spells CASSPRIGVGYTF. The CDR3 DNA reads as TGTGCCAGCTCACCACGTATAGGGGTTGGGTACACCTTC.

This chain links TRBV29-1 with TRBJ2-4; 13 bases map to TRBD2. The CDR3 is 12 residues long. The germline gives CDR1 SQVTM, CDR2 ANQGSEA. The V and J ends lost 6 bases and 8 bases, in that order; junction bases with no gene match: 1. CDR3 nucleotide sequence: TGCAGCGTACTAGCGGGAGGGGACATTCAGTACTTC. This gives the protein CSVLAGGDIQYF.

The V and J genes are TRBV28 and TRBJ2-7, with D possibly TRBD1 on 6 matching bases. The CDR3 sequence is 14 residues long. CDR1 is MDHEN and CDR2 is SYDVKM in the germline V gene. V dropped 7 bases and J dropped 0 bases, with 13 bases sitting between them. The CDR3 reads CASTEGDSSYEQYF. In DNA form, the CDR3 reads TGTGCCAGCACCGAGGGGGATAGCTCCTACGAGCAGTACTTC.

V and J are TRBV7-6 and TRBJ1-3, with 8 bases identical to TRBD1. This CDR3 has 15 residues. The trim removed 5 bases at V and 4 bases at J, leaving 7 bases unmatched. Per germline, CDR1 SGHVS and CDR2 FNYEAQ. CDR3 sequence: CASSGETGEGNTIYF. The CDR3 region has the DNA TGTGCCAGCAGCGGGGAGACAGGGGAGGGAAACACCATATATTTT.

The chain couples TRBV24-1 to TRBJ2-1, with 8 bases fitting TRBD2. This CDR3 has 15 residues. Germline CDR1 reads KGHDR; CDR2 reads SFDVKD. The J segment lost 10 bases and the V segment lost 3 bases, leaving 10 bases of the junction unmatched. CDR3 protein: CATSDVKRETGEQFF. In DNA form, the CDR3 reads TGTGCCACCAGTGATGTCAAGCGGGAGACAGGCGAGCAGTTCTTC.

The V and J genes are TRBV7-9 and TRBJ1-2, with TRBD1 matching 7 bases. Germline CDR1 reads SEHNR; CDR2 reads FQNEAQ (reference sequence). There are 12 residues in the CDR3. J lost 8 bases, V lost 3 bases, and 3 bases had no gene match. The CDR3, as DNA: TGTGCCAGCAGCTTCGACAGGGAAGGCTACACCTTC. Protein: CASSFDREGYTF. The full variable domain, in which reference TRBV7-9 and TRBJ1-2 provide the parts outside the CDR3, is DTGVSQNPRHKITKRGQNVTFRCDPISEHNRLYWYRQTLGQGPEFLTYFQNEAQLEKSRLLSDRFSAERPKGSFSTLEIQRTEQGDSAMYLCASSFDREGYTFGSGTRLTVV.

The V gene is TRBV7-3, the J gene TRBJ1-5, with D possibly matching TRBD1 (6 bases). The V end lost 5 bases, the J end lost 2 bases, and 10 bases lay between the germline ends. The CDR3 has 14 residues. Germline lookup yields CDR1 SGHTA and CDR2 FQGTGA. As DNA, the CDR3 is TGTGCCAGCAGCGTGACAGGCGGCAATCAGCCCCAGCATTTT. The encoded protein is CASSVTGGNQPQHF.

This chain links TRBV2 with TRBJ1-1; TRBD1 might be the D (5 bases). The CDR3 spans 13 residues. V gave up 4 bases and J gave up 0 bases, with 6 bases separating them. Germline V CDR1 and CDR2: SNHLY, FYNNEI. The CDR3 is CASSGQMNTEAFF. For the CDR3, the DNA is TGTGCCAGCAGTGGACAGATGAACACTGAAGCTTTCTTT.

This clone occurred once. J is TRBJ1-1 and V is TRBV5-1; D may be TRBD1 (5 bases). CDR3 length: 15 amino acids. V lost 1 base, J lost 3 bases, and 13 bases lay in between. Germline CDR1 reads SGHRS; CDR2 reads YFSETQ. The CDR3 DNA follows: TGCGCCAGCAGCTTGATAGGCGGGGACTACACTGAAGCTTTCTTT. Protein product: CASSLIGGDYTEAFF.

J is TRBJ1-2 and V is TRBV4-3; unclear D gene. V was clipped by 0 bases and J by 4 bases, with 18 bases between them. CDR3 length equals 17 residues. Germline V gives CDR1 LGHNA, CDR2 YSLEER. The CDR3 sequence is CASSQDGRGTDPYGYTF. In DNA, the CDR3 is TGCGCCAGCAGCCAAGATGGGCGGGGAACCGACCCCTATGGCTACACCTTC.

V gene TRBV27 combines with J gene TRBJ2-6; no definite D call. Germline loops: CDR1 MNHEY, CDR2 SMNVEV (reference sequence). The CDR3 spans 16 residues. V dropped 5 bases and J dropped 0 bases, with 11 bases sitting between them. The CDR3 region is CASSVTSVSGANVLTF. CDR3 DNA: TGTGCCAGCAGTGTGACATCAGTCTCTGGGGCCAACGTCCTGACTTTC.

V and J are TRBV5-1 and TRBJ1-2; 11 positions agree with TRBD1. The CDR3 runs 16 residues. Germline values: CDR1 SGHRS, CDR2 YFSETQ. V dropped 0 bases and J dropped 8; count of bases not matched to a gene: 9. In nucleotides, the CDR3 is TGCGCCAGCAGCTTGGCCTCGGACAGGGGGCTTCGAGGCTACACCTTC. This gives the protein CASSLASDRGLRGYTF.

The chain has TRBV4-3 and TRBJ2-1; D call uncertain. The germline V gene encodes CDR1 LGHNA and CDR2 YSLEER. The ends were cut back, 4 bases at V and 5 bases at J, with 18 bases in the middle. The CDR3 consists of 16 residues. CDR3 region: CASSPEVGHRNNEQFF. CDR3 bases: TGCGCCAGCAGCCCTGAGGTAGGCCATAGGAACAATGAGCAGTTCTTC.

The chain combines TRBV27 with TRBJ1-5; 7 bases fit TRBD1. Germline V gene data show CDR1 as MNHEY and CDR2 as SMNVEV (reference sequence). The CDR3 is 16 residues long. Unmatched junction bases numbered 7, after V lost 5 bases and J lost 0 bases. The CDR3 is CASSPWDSNSNQPQHF. The CDR3 DNA is TGTGCCAGCAGTCCCTGGGACAGTAATAGCAATCAGCCCCAGCATTTT.

The V call is TRBV24-1, the J call TRBJ2-6, with 9 nucleotides matching TRBD1. CDR1 and CDR2 from the germline V gene are KGHDR and SFDVKD. The CDR3 consists of 16 residues. J gave up 2 bases and V 6 bases, and 4 bases lay outside the gene matches. CDR3 protein: CATSPQGAPGANVLTF. As DNA, the CDR3 is TGTGCCACCAGTCCACAGGGGGCGCCTGGGGCCAACGTCCTGACTTTC.

This clone has a handful of counts. The gene calls are TRBV7-3 and TRBJ2-2; D is undetermined. In germline, CDR1 is SGHTA, CDR2 FQGTGA. Trimming took 0 bases from V and 1 from J, leaving 6 bases between them. The CDR3 consists of 15 residues. In nucleotides, the CDR3 is TGTGCCAGCAGCTTAACTCGACAGAACACCGGGGAGCTGTTTTTT. This gives the protein CASSLTRQNTGELFF.

The gene calls are TRBV2 and TRBJ2-5; 11 bases fit TRBD1. The trim removed 6 bases at V and 5 bases at J, leaving 11 bases unmatched. Germline CDR1 reads SNHLY; CDR2 reads FYNNEI. The CDR3 is 16 residues long. CDR3: CASSQGRTGGMETQYF. The CDR3 DNA reads TGTGCCAGCAGCCAAGGCCGGACAGGGGGCATGGAGACCCAGTACTTC.

The DNA of the CDR3 is TGTGCCAGCTCCCCCGGACAGGGGCGTGAGGGTACGCAGTATTTT. Translation gives CASSPGQGREGTQYF. V gene TRBV18 combines with J gene TRBJ2-3; 9 positions agree with TRBD1. The germline V gene encodes CDR1 KGHSH and CDR2 LQKENI. The CDR3 consists of 15 residues. The V gene end was trimmed by 6 bases and the J gene end by 8 bases; junction bases not matched to a gene: 12.

The chain couples TRBV9 to TRBJ1-1; 10 nucleotides line up with TRBD1. CDR1 is SGDLS and CDR2 is YYNGEE in the germline V gene. Losses at the gene ends were 3 bases for V and 0 bases for J; bases not matched to a gene: 5. The CDR3 loop spans 16 amino acids. The CDR3 DNA sequence: TGTGCCAGCAGCGCACCTGGACAGGGGGTGAACACTGAAGCTTTCTTT. The encoded protein is CASSAPGQGVNTEAFF.

J is TRBJ2-7 and V is TRBV11-3, with 9 bases identical to TRBD1. Losses at the gene ends were 5 bases for V and 0 bases for J; bases not matched to a gene: 5. Germline loops: CDR1 SGHNT, CDR2 YENEEA. CDR3 length: 15 residues. In DNA form, the CDR3 reads TGTGCCAGCAGCCTTCAGACAGGGGGCTCCTACGAGCAGTACTTC. Protein: CASSLQTGGSYEQYF.

The chain has TRBV4-3 and TRBJ2-1; D may be TRBD2 (6 bases). The CDR3 has 16 residues. V lost 4 bases and J lost 2, with 15 bases in between. Germline assignment: CDR1 LGHNA and CDR2 YSLEER. The CDR3, as DNA: TGCGCCAGCAGCCGGGGAGGCCCTGGGGCCTACAATGAGCAGTTCTTC. It translates to CASSRGGPGAYNEQFF.

The chain combines TRBV5-5 with TRBJ1-2; the D is unclear. Per germline, CDR1 SGHKS and CDR2 YYEKEE (reference sequence). This CDR3 is 15 amino acids long. The ends were cut back, 1 base at V and 2 bases at J, with 12 bases in the middle. CDR3 loop: CASSLFLPGNYGYTF. DNA for the CDR3: TGTGCCAGCAGCTTGTTTTTGCCGGGAAACTATGGCTACACCTTC.

The table lists this clone with a count of one. The chain employs TRBV6-2 or TRBV6-3 and TRBJ1-1, with TRBD1 as a possible D gene (6 bases). The CDR3 covers 14 residues. CDR1 and CDR2 from the germline V gene are MNHEY and SVGEGT. V was clipped by 6 bases and J by 4 bases, with 15 bases between them. The CDR3 here is CASSQQGWGTEAFF. As DNA, the CDR3 is TGTGCCAGCAGCCAACAGGGATGGGGCACTGAAGCTTTCTTT.

This chain uses TRBV4-1 with TRBJ2-7; D is perhaps TRBD1 (6 bases). The CDR3 has 16 residues. The germline V gene encodes CDR1 MGHRA and CDR2 YSYEKL. V shed 4 bases and J shed 0 bases, with 16 bases lying between them. The CDR3 is CASSPTIRGHSYEQYF. The CDR3 nucleotides read TGCGCCAGCAGCCCCACCATCAGGGGACACTCCTACGAGCAGTACTTC.

This chain joins TRBV10-3 and TRBJ2-7; D is possibly TRBD1 (6 bases). Germline V gives CDR1 ENHRY, CDR2 SYGVKD. The V end was cut by 6 bases, the J end by 2 bases, with 11 bases between. CDR3 length: 13 residues. Here the CDR3 reads CAIRQGLTYEQYF. In DNA, the CDR3 is TGTGCCATCAGACAGGGATTAACCTACGAGCAGTACTTC.

This clone was seen only once. The chain links TRBV29-1 to TRBJ2-1; D not certain. The CDR3 consists of 14 residues. V shed 6 bases and J shed 0 bases, with 12 bases lying between them. CDR1 and CDR2 from the germline V gene are SQVTM and ANQGSEA. The CDR3 reads CSVPSWSSYNEQFF. Here the CDR3 DNA reads TGCAGCGTGCCCTCCTGGAGCTCCTACAATGAGCAGTTCTTC.

This clone has a handful of counts. J is TRBJ2-7 and V is TRBV29-1, with 7 bases that match TRBD1. The CDR3 has 13 amino acids. J was trimmed by 0 bases and V by 6 bases; bases with no gene match: 5. Germline values: CDR1 SQVTM, CDR2 ANQGSEA. The CDR3 sequence: CSVRGQTSYEQYF. The CDR3 DNA reads TGCAGCGTGAGGGGACAGACCTCCTACGAGCAGTACTTC.

The V call is TRBV7-3, the J call TRBJ2-5; D is possibly TRBD1 (6 bases). There are 13 residues in the CDR3. Trimming removed 5 bases at V and 4 bases at J, with 11 bases between. Germline V gene data show CDR1 as SGHTA and CDR2 as FQGTGA. The CDR3 region has the DNA TGTGCCAGCAGCCCACAGGGTTCAGAGACCCAGTACTTC. Its protein product is CASSPQGSETQYF.

The chain joins TRBV27 to TRBJ2-7, with 10 bases that match TRBD2. The V segment lost 6 bases and the J segment 6 bases; nucleotides outside the gene matches: 5. Germline lookup yields CDR1 MNHEY and CDR2 SMNVEV (reference sequence). The CDR3 loop spans 13 amino acids. CDR3 sequence reads: CASSLAGGPEQYF. CDR3 nucleotides: TGTGCCAGCAGCTTAGCGGGAGGTCCCGAGCAGTACTTC.

V usage is TRBV18 and J usage is TRBJ2-3, with D tentatively TRBD2 (5 bases). Germline V gene lookup returns CDR1 KGHSH and CDR2 LQKENI. This CDR3 region has 18 residues. The ends were cut back, 4 bases at V and 2 bases at J, with 22 bases in the middle. The CDR3 DNA sequence: TGTGCCAGCTCACAGCGGTGGGGTGCTAACGCTTTCACAGATACGCAGTATTTT. Protein product: CASSQRWGANAFTDTQYF.